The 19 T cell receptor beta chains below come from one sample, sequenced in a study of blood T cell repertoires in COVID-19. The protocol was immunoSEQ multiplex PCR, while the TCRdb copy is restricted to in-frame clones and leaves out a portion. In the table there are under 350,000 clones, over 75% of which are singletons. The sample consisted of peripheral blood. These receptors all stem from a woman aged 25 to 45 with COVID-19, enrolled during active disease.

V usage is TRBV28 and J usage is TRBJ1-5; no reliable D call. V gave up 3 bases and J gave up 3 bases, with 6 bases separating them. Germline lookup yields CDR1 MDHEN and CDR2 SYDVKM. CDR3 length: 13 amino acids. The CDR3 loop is CASSFEYNQPQHF. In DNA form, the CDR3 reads TGTGCCAGCAGTTTCGAGTACAATCAGCCCCAGCATTTT.

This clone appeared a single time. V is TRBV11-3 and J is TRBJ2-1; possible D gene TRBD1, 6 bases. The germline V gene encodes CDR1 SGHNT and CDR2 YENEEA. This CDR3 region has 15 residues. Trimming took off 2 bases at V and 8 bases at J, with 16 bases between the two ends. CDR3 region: CASSLSASRGHEQFF. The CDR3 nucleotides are TGTGCCAGCAGCTTATCGGCTAGCAGGGGCCATGAGCAGTTCTTC.

The CDR3 nucleotides read TGCAGTGCTAGTCTCCCCGTCAGGGATAACACCGGGGAGCTGTTTTTT. It encodes CSASLPVRDNTGELFF. The chain uses TRBV20-1 and TRBJ2-2; TRBD1 is a possible D gene (5 bases). CDR3 length: 16 amino acids. Trimming cost V 3 bases and J 2 bases, with 16 bases left between them. CDR1 and CDR2 (germline): DFQATT, SNEGSKA (reference sequence).

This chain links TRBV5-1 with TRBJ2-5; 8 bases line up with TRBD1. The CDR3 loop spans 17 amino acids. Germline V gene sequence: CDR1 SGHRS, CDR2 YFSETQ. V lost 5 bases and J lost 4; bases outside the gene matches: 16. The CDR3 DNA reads TGCGCCAGCAGTTCCCCCGCGGACAGGGTGTACCGAGAGACCCAGTACTTC. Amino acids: CASSSPADRVYRETQYF.

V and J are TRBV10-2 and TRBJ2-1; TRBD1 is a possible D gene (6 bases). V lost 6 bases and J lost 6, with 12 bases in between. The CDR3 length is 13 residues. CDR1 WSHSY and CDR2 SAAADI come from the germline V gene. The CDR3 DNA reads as TGCGCCAGCAGCTTAACAGGGTTCAATGAGCAGTTCTTC. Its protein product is CASSLTGFNEQFF.

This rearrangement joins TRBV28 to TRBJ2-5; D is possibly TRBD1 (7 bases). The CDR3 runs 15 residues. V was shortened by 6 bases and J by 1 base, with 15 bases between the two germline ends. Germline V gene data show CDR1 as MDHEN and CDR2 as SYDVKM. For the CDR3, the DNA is TGTGCCAGCAGCAAGTCAGGGGGACTCCAAGAGACCCAGTACTTC. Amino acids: CASSKSGGLQETQYF.

The CDR3 loop is CASSLGTGGAASEKLFF. In nucleotides, the CDR3 is TGCGCCAGCAGCTTGGGGACAGGGGGCGCCGCGAGTGAAAAACTGTTTTTT. V and J are TRBV5-1 and TRBJ1-4, with 11 bases matching TRBD1. CDR1 and CDR2 from the germline V gene are SGHRS and YFSETQ. The CDR3 runs 17 residues. J was trimmed by 7 bases and V by 0 bases; bases with no gene match: 8.

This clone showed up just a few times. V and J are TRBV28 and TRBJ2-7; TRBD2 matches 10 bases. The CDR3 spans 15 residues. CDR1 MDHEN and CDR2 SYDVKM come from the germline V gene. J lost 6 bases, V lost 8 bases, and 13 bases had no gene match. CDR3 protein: CASGGRLAGAREQYF. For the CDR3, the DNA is TGTGCCAGCGGTGGCCGGCTAGCGGGAGCGCGCGAGCAGTACTTC.

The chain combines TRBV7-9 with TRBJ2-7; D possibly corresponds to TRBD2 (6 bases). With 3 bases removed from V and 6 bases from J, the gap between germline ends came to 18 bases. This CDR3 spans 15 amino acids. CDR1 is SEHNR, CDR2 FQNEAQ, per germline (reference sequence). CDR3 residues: CASSLGRDRLSEQYF. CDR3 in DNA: TGTGCCAGCAGCTTGGGGCGGGACCGACTCAGCGAGCAGTACTTC.

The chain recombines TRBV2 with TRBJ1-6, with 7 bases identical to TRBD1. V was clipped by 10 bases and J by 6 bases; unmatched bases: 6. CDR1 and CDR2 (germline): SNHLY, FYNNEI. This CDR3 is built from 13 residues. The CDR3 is CATSGQFNSPLHF. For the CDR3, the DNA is TGTGCCACCTCGGGACAGTTTAATTCACCCCTCCACTTT.

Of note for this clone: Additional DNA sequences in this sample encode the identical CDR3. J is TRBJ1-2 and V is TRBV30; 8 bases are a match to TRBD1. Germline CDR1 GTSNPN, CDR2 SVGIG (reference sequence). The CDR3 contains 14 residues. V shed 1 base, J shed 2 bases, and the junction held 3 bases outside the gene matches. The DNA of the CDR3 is TGTGCCTGGAGTGGGACAGGGCTAAACTATGGCTACACCTTC. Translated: CAWSGTGLNYGYTF. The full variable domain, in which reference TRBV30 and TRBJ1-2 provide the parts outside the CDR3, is SQTIHQWPATLVQPVGSPLSLECTVEGTSNPNLYWYRQAAGRGLQLLFYSVGIGQISSEVPQNLSASRPQDRQFILSSKKLLLSDSGFYLCAWSGTGLNYGYTFGSGTRLTVV.

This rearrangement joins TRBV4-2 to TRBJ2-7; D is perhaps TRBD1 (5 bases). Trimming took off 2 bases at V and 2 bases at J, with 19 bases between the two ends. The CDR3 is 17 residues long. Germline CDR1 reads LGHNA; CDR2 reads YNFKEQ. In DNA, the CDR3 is TGTGCCAGCAGCCAACAATCAGGAAGGGGCGCGGCCTACGAGCAGTACTTC. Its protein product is CASSQQSGRGAAYEQYF.

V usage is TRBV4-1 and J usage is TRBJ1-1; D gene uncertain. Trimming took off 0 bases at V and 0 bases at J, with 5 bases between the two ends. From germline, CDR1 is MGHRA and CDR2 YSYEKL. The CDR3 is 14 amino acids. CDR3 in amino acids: CASSQDTVNTEAFF. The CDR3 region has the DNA TGCGCCAGCAGCCAAGATACGGTGAACACTGAAGCTTTCTTT.

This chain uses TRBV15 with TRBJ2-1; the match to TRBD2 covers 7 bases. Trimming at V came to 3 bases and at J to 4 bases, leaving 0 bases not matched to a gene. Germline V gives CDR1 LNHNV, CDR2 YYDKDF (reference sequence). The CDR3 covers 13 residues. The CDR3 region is CATSSGGYNEQFF. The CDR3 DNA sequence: TGTGCCACCAGCAGCGGGGGGTACAATGAGCAGTTCTTC.

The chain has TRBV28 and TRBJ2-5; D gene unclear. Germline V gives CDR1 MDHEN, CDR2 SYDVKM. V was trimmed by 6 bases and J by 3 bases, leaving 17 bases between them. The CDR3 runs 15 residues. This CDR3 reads CASSSPTVQEETQYF. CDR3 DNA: TGTGCCAGCAGCTCCCCCACGGTGCAGGAAGAGACCCAGTACTTC.

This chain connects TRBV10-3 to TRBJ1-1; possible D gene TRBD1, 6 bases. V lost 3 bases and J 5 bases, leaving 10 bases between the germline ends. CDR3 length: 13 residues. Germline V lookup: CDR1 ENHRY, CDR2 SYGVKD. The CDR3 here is CAISDNRETEAFF. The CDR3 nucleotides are TGTGCCATCAGTGACAACAGGGAGACTGAAGCTTTCTTT.

The CDR3 region has the DNA TGTGCCAGCAGCCAGGACACAGGGTACGCTGAAGCTTTCTTT. Its translation: CASSQDTGYAEAFF. The rearrangement joins TRBV14 to TRBJ1-1; a possible D gene is TRBD1 (6 bases). This CDR3 comprises 14 residues. V was clipped by 3 bases and J by 6 bases, with 14 bases between them. Germline loops: CDR1 SGHDN, CDR2 FVKESK.

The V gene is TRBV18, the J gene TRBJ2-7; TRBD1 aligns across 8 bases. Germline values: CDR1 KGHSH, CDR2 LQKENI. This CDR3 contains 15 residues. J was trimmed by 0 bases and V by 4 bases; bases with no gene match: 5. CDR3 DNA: TGTGCCAGCTCACGTGGACAGGGTTCCTCCTACGAGCAGTACTTC. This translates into CASSRGQGSSYEQYF.

The CDR3 DNA sequence: TGTGCCAGCAGCGTAGGGAGTCGGCCCGGTCCCTACGAGCAGTACTTC. This codes for CASSVGSRPGPYEQYF. The V gene is TRBV9, the J gene TRBJ2-7; D ambiguous. The CDR3 consists of 16 residues. Germline CDR1 SGDLS, CDR2 YYNGEE. Trimming shortened V by 0 bases and J by 2 bases, and 15 bases separated the two germline ends.